A single sample is the source of the 30 T cell receptor beta chains below, sequenced in a study of blood T cell repertoires in COVID-19. Generated by immunoSEQ multiplex PCR, the TCRdb table keeps only in-frame clones and is missing some. The data hold around 160,000 clones, with 80% observed a single time. Sequencing was carried out using peripheral blood. Source of these receptors: a man in his fifties or sixties with active or convalescent COVID-19.

The chain has TRBV6-1 and TRBJ2-1, with TRBD2 matching over 12 bases. The junction had 13 bases not matched to a gene; V was cut back by 3 bases and J by 10 bases. Germline V lookup: CDR1 MNHNS, CDR2 SASEGT. The CDR3 has 17 residues. The CDR3: CASSERLAGAGGGEQFF. CDR3 bases: TGTGCCAGCAGTGAGAGACTAGCGGGAGCGGGGGGAGGAGAGCAGTTCTTC.

The CDR3 DNA is TGCAGCGTTGTCGACAATAACTATGGCTACACCTTC. This sequence encodes CSVVDNNYGYTF. The genes are TRBV29-1 and TRBJ1-2; D gene unclear. The CDR3 sequence is 12 residues long. Germline CDR1 SQVTM, CDR2 ANQGSEA. V lost 4 bases and J lost 1, with 7 bases in between.

The gene calls are TRBV6-2 or TRBV6-3 and TRBJ1-2; D is possibly TRBD1 (6 bases). CDR1 is MNHEY, CDR2 SVGEGT, per germline. There are 16 residues in the CDR3. V was trimmed by 5 bases and J by 1 base, leaving 17 bases between them. CDR3 residues: CASSRSRRGLNYGYTF. Written as DNA, the CDR3 is TGTGCCAGCAGTCGCTCCCGGCGGGGGCTTAACTATGGCTACACCTTC.

The chain is built from TRBV7-2 and TRBJ2-1; TRBD2 matches 11 bases. J was trimmed by 9 bases and V by 0 bases; bases with no gene match: 10. This CDR3 has 17 amino acids. Per the germline V gene, CDR1 is SGHTA and CDR2 is FQGNSA. The CDR3 DNA follows: TGTGCCAGCAGCTTAGCGCGGGGTCTAGCGGGGGGAGGTGAGCAGTTCTTC. This encodes CASSLARGLAGGGEQFF.

The chain links TRBV19 to TRBJ2-5; 7 positions agree with TRBD2. Losses at the gene ends were 7 bases for V and 4 bases for J; bases not matched to a gene: 9. The CDR3 has 14 amino acids. Germline CDR1 LNHDA, CDR2 SQIVND (reference sequence). The CDR3 reads CASMDAGEGETQYF. For the CDR3, the DNA is TGTGCCAGTATGGACGCGGGAGAGGGAGAGACCCAGTACTTC. Full variable domain (remainder filled in from reference TRBV19 and TRBJ2-5): DGGITQSPKYLFRKEGQNVTLSCEQNLNHDAMYWYRQDPGQGLRLIYYSQIVNDFQKGDIAEGYSVSREKKESFPLTVTSAQKNPTAFYLCASMDAGEGETQYFGPGTRLLVL.

The rearrangement links TRBV29-1 to TRBJ2-6; D gene unclear. CDR1 and CDR2 (germline): SQVTM, ANQGSEA. CDR3 size: 14 residues. V lost 0 bases and J 0 bases, leaving 3 bases between the germline ends. CDR3 nucleotide sequence: TGCAGCGTTGAAGATTACTCTGGGGCCAACGTCCTGACTTTC. Protein: CSVEDYSGANVLTF.

The chain joins TRBV10-3 to TRBJ2-1; D is undetermined. The CDR3 runs 11 residues. Germline assignment: CDR1 ENHRY and CDR2 SYGVKD. Trimming stripped 4 bases from V and 15 bases from J, with 13 bases between. The CDR3: CAISVVGFRFF. CDR3 nucleotide sequence: TGTGCCATCAGTGTGGTCGGTTTTCGGTTCTTC.

This clone has just one count. The chain has TRBV30 and TRBJ1-3; D unclear. CDR3 length equals 17 residues. V lost 0 bases, J lost 0 bases, and 15 bases lay in between. CDR1 is GTSNPN, CDR2 SVGIG, per germline (reference sequence). CDR3 nucleotide sequence: TGTGCCTGGAGTGTACTTAGCGGACGCTACTCTGGAAACACCATATATTTT. Encoded protein: CAWSVLSGRYSGNTIYF.

The chain links TRBV5-1 to TRBJ1-2; 7 bases match TRBD1. J was trimmed by 3 bases and V by 0 bases; bases with no gene match: 11. Per the germline V gene, CDR1 is SGHRS and CDR2 is YFSETQ. The CDR3 is 17 amino acids. The CDR3 DNA reads as TGCGCCAGCAGCTTGGAGTTCGTAGGGGGCGCTGACTATGGCTACACCTTC. Translation: CASSLEFVGGADYGYTF.

The genes are TRBV24-1 and TRBJ1-4; 7 bases map to TRBD1. Per the germline V gene, CDR1 is KGHDR and CDR2 is SFDVKD. Germline trimming cut 3 bases from V and 8 bases from J; bases unmatched to any gene: 11. The CDR3 runs 16 residues. CDR3 coding DNA: TGTGCCACCAGTGATCCCACAGGGGCCCTGGAGGAAAAACTGTTTTTT. Translation: CATSDPTGALEEKLFF.

This chain links TRBV11-2 with TRBJ2-7; 11 bases line up with TRBD1. V trimming: 2 bases; J trimming: 7 bases; junction bases outside the gene matches: 7. The CDR3 has 15 amino acids. The germline V gene encodes CDR1 SGHAT and CDR2 FQNNGV. The CDR3 here is CASSLSGQGAEEQYF. The CDR3 region has the DNA TGTGCCAGCAGCTTAAGCGGACAGGGGGCAGAGGAGCAGTACTTC.

A word on this clone: The sample contains more than one DNA sequence encoding this CDR3. The chain combines TRBV27 with TRBJ2-5; TRBD2 agrees at 8 bases. This CDR3 is 13 amino acids long. V shed 5 bases, J shed 5 bases, and the junction held 4 bases outside the gene matches. Germline assignment: CDR1 MNHEY and CDR2 SMNVEV (reference sequence). This chain's CDR3 is CASSPRGGETQYF. The DNA of the CDR3 is TGTGCCAGCAGTCCACGCGGGGGGGAGACCCAGTACTTC.

The V and J genes are TRBV19 and TRBJ1-2, with 12 bases lining up with TRBD1. The V segment lost 7 bases and the J segment 7 bases; nucleotides outside the gene matches: 13. The germline V gene encodes CDR1 LNHDA and CDR2 SQIVND (reference sequence). This CDR3 contains 16 residues. The chain's CDR3 is CASTLGGQGAIGGYTF. The CDR3 DNA reads as TGTGCCAGTACCCTCGGGGGACAGGGGGCGATTGGTGGCTACACCTTC.

About this clone: An end of the junction differs from the germline gene, which may be a read error. The chain joins TRBV7-9 to TRBJ2-7, with D perhaps matching TRBD1 (6 bases). This CDR3 is built from 11 residues. Germline V gene lookup returns CDR1 SEHNR and CDR2 FQNEAQ (reference sequence). CDR3 DNA sequence: TGTGCCAGCAGCTTCCGCGGACAGAGAAACTTC. It is translated as CASSFRGQRNF.

The chain carries TRBV4-1 and TRBJ2-1, with a possible D match to TRBD1 (6 bases). V lost 4 bases, J lost 4 bases, and 8 bases lay in between. The CDR3 length is 13 residues. CDR1 and CDR2 from the germline V gene are MGHRA and YSYEKL. The CDR3 region has the DNA TGCGCCAGCAGCCCGGACAGATACAATGAGCAGTTCTTC. Its protein is CASSPDRYNEQFF.

The CDR3 DNA sequence: TGTGCCAGCAGCGTCTCTACCGGGGAGCTGTTTTTT. Protein sequence: CASSVSTGELFF. The V call is TRBV5-4, the J call TRBJ2-2; D not resolved. With 4 bases removed from V and 5 bases from J, the gap between germline ends came to 6 bases. The CDR3 has 12 amino acids. The germline CDR1 and CDR2 sequences are SGHNT and YYREEE (reference sequence).

Here the CDR3 DNA reads TGTGCCACCACCGGACAGGGAATGATCCTGGCTAGCACAGATACGCAGTATTTT. Translation: CATTGQGMILASTDTQYF. The chain couples TRBV10-3 to TRBJ2-3; TRBD1 agrees at 8 bases. This CDR3 spans 18 amino acids. V was pared by 10 bases and J by 0 bases, with 18 bases of the junction left unmatched. Per germline, CDR1 ENHRY and CDR2 SYGVKD.

The CDR3 DNA is TGTGCCAGCAGCCCCTTTAGCGGTAACACCGGGGAGCTGTTTTTT. Encoded protein: CASSPFSGNTGELFF. The chain recombines TRBV27 with TRBJ2-2, with D tentatively TRBD2 (6 bases). The germline gives CDR1 MNHEY, CDR2 SMNVEV (reference sequence). The V gene lost 6 bases and the J gene lost 2 bases, with 13 bases spanning the gap. This CDR3 spans 15 amino acids.

In this sample, this clone turned up once. The chain couples TRBV29-1 to TRBJ2-3; TRBD2 is a possible D gene (7 bases). This CDR3 comprises 16 residues. Germline V lookup: CDR1 SQVTM, CDR2 ANQGSEA. Trimming stripped 0 bases from V and 2 bases from J, with 15 bases between. The CDR3 reads CSVEEPRGGPTDTQYF. Written as DNA, the CDR3 is TGCAGCGTTGAAGAGCCAAGGGGGGGACCCACAGATACGCAGTATTTT.

The genes are TRBV19 and TRBJ2-1, with 12 bases matching TRBD2. CDR1 is LNHDA and CDR2 is SQIVND in the germline V gene (reference sequence). The CDR3 is made up of 17 amino acids. V shed 3 bases, J shed 6 bases, and the junction held 9 bases outside the gene matches. Here the CDR3 DNA reads TGTGCCAGTAGTATCCGAGGGGGGACTAGCGGGCCCAATGAGCAGTTCTTC. This gives the protein CASSIRGGTSGPNEQFF. Variable domain in full (rest from reference TRBV19 and TRBJ2-1): DGGITQSPKYLFRKEGQNVTLSCEQNLNHDAMYWYRQDPGQGLRLIYYSQIVNDFQKGDIAEGYSVSREKKESFPLTVTSAQKNPTAFYLCASSIRGGTSGPNEQFFGPGTRLTVL.

This chain joins TRBV5-1 and TRBJ1-2, with a tentative D call TRBD1 (6 bases). The V end lost 5 bases, the J end lost 8 bases, and 16 bases lay between the germline ends. The CDR3 runs 13 residues. CDR1 is SGHRS, CDR2 YFSETQ, per germline. CDR3 in DNA: TGCGCCAGCAGTTCCCCGGGGGGGGCCGGCTACACCTTC. Protein product: CASSSPGGAGYTF.

The chain is built from TRBV9 and TRBJ1-4; D is possibly TRBD1 (6 bases). The CDR3 consists of 14 residues. Germline CDR1 reads SGDLS; CDR2 reads YYNGEE. Trimming stripped 3 bases from V and 6 bases from J, with 12 bases between. The CDR3 region has the DNA TGTGCCAGCAGCGCCGGGACATCTCATGAAAAACTGTTTTTT. Its translation: CASSAGTSHEKLFF.

The rearrangement joins TRBV29-1 to TRBJ2-3, with TRBD1 identical over 8 bases. The trim removed 7 bases at V and 1 base at J, leaving 7 bases unmatched. Germline CDR1 and CDR2: SQVTM and ANQGSEA. The CDR3 covers 14 residues. This CDR3 is CSAHPGQGTDTQYF. The CDR3 region has the DNA TGCAGCGCTCACCCGGGACAGGGCACAGATACGCAGTATTTT.

The chain has TRBV19 and TRBJ1-2; D is unresolved. Trimming pared 3 bases from V and 2 bases from J, leaving 7 bases between. The germline V gene encodes CDR1 LNHDA and CDR2 SQIVND (reference sequence). The CDR3 is 13 residues long. The CDR3 here is CASSMLQNYGYTF. The CDR3 nucleotides are TGTGCCAGTAGTATGTTGCAGAACTATGGCTACACCTTC. Using reference TRBV19 and TRBJ1-2 for the parts outside the CDR3, the full variable domain is DGGITQSPKYLFRKEGQNVTLSCEQNLNHDAMYWYRQDPGQGLRLIYYSQIVNDFQKGDIAEGYSVSREKKESFPLTVTSAQKNPTAFYLCASSMLQNYGYTFGSGTRLTVV.

This sequence joins TRBV28 and TRBJ2-3, with 12 bases identical to TRBD2. Trimming cost V 4 bases and J 6 bases; bases outside gene matches: 11. This CDR3 contains 17 residues. Germline lookup yields CDR1 MDHEN and CDR2 SYDVKM. This CDR3 reads CASSSPTGLAGGDTQYF. For the CDR3, the DNA is TGTGCCAGCAGTTCCCCCACCGGGCTAGCGGGGGGGGATACGCAGTATTTT. The full variable domain, completed using reference TRBV28 and TRBJ2-3, is DVKVTQSSRYLVKRTGEKVFLECVQDMDHENMFWYRQDPGLGLRLIYFSYDVKMKEKGDIPEGYSVSREKKERFSLILESASTNQTSMYLCASSSPTGLAGGDTQYFGPGTRLTVL.

V is TRBV7-7 and J is TRBJ1-1; no clear D gene. This CDR3 comprises 13 residues. The V end lost 5 bases, the J end lost 0 bases, and 7 bases lay between the germline ends. Germline CDR1 is SSHAT and CDR2 is FNYEAQ (reference sequence). CDR3 sequence: CASSRSMNTEAFF. The CDR3 nucleotides are TGTGCCAGCAGCCGGTCCATGAACACTGAAGCTTTCTTT.

The table lists this clone with many counts. V usage is TRBV28 and J usage is TRBJ2-7, with no clear D. The CDR3 covers 12 residues. The V and J ends lost 5 bases and 3 bases respectively, with 8 bases between them. CDR1 MDHEN and CDR2 SYDVKM come from the germline V gene. The DNA for the CDR3 is TGTGCCAGCAGTCTTAATCGCTACGAGCAGTACTTC. It is translated as CASSLNRYEQYF.

V gene TRBV7-9 combines with J gene TRBJ1-1; 7 bases map to TRBD1. V was clipped by 5 bases and J by 1 base; unmatched bases: 4. The CDR3 is 14 residues long. CDR1 SEHNR and CDR2 FQNEAQ come from the germline V gene (reference sequence). CDR3 protein: CASSTRQGNTEAFF. In DNA, the CDR3 is TGTGCCAGCAGCACCCGACAGGGGAACACTGAAGCTTTCTTT.

This clone appeared once. This rearrangement joins TRBV7-8 to TRBJ2-7; D remains unclear. V was cut by 4 bases and J by 6 bases, with 16 bases left in between. Germline CDR1 reads SGHVS; CDR2 reads FQNEAQ. CDR3 length: 14 amino acids. CDR3 nucleotide sequence: TGTGCCAGCAGCTCCCGGCCGGGTTTCTCCGAGCAGTACTTC. Protein product: CASSSRPGFSEQYF.

This chain connects TRBV28 to TRBJ2-7, with TRBD1 matching over 9 bases. The germline V gene encodes CDR1 MDHEN and CDR2 SYDVKM. There are 12 residues in the CDR3. J lost 5 bases, V lost 6 bases, and 2 bases had no gene match. The CDR3 spells CASSHRGHEQYF. CDR3 DNA sequence: TGTGCCAGCAGCCACAGGGGGCACGAGCAGTACTTC.